The present TCR beta chain was sequenced within a study of blood T cell repertoires in COVID-19. Authors' methods: Estimation of nucleated cell counts was performed using reference gene primer amplification. Profiled with immunoSEQ multiplex PCR; TCRdb holds only in-frame clones, not every one. V and J calls and clone size are those listed in that table; D and trimming were worked out from the DNA. The sample holds around 130,000 clones, roughly four fifths seen once. Germline trimming cut 6 bases from V and 5 bases from J; bases unmatched to any gene: 2. The CDR3 sequence is 12 residues long. The germline gives CDR1 MNHNY, CDR2 SVGAGI (reference sequence).

The source of this sequence is a human donor in a cohort sampled during active COVID-19. The chain combines TRBV6-6 with TRBJ2-5; 8 bases are shared with TRBD1. The sequenced sample consisted of peripheral blood. The CDR3 region has the DNA TGTGCCAGCAGAAGACAGGGGGAGACCCAGTACTTC. Translation: CASRRQGETQYF.